These 17 T cell receptor beta chains came from one sample sequenced in a study of T cells in Graves' hyperthyroidism and ophthalmopathy. Using RNA transcripts as the source, TCR beta CDR3 regions were amplified. With the HTBI primer set, the TCR CDR3 went through a first round of RT-PCR. TCRdb ran MiXCR on the multiplex PCR reads and lists one entry per CDR3 protein. This sample has 550,000 to 700,000 distinct CDR3 sequences, with around 45% found just once. Sequenced sample: peripheral blood or thyroid tissue (not recorded which). These receptors were obtained from an adult woman with Graves' disease, either hyperthyroidism or ophthalmopathy (not recorded which).

The chain joins TRBV7-9 to TRBJ1-1; no clear D. The ends were cut back, 7 bases at V and 5 bases at J, with 8 bases in the middle. This CDR3 region has 11 residues. The germline CDR1 and CDR2 sequences are SEHNR and FQNEAQ (reference sequence). The CDR3 region is CASTVVTEAFF. As DNA, the CDR3 is TGTGCCAGCACCGTCGTGACTGAAGCTTTCTTT.

The CDR3, as DNA: TGTGCCAGCAGTTTAAGTTCCGCAGGACTGCAAGAGACCCAGTACTTC. Protein sequence: CASSLSSAGLQETQYF. This chain uses TRBV12-3 or TRBV12-4 with TRBJ2-5, with a possible D match to TRBD2 (5 bases). V lost 2 bases, J lost 2 bases, and 15 bases lay in between. CDR3 size: 16 residues.

The gene calls are TRBV29-1 and TRBJ2-2, with D perhaps matching TRBD1 (5 bases). Germline CDR1 and CDR2: SQVTM and ANQGSEA. The CDR3 consists of 13 residues. V lost 2 bases and J lost 7, with 11 bases in between. The CDR3 DNA follows: TGCAGCGTTGAAATACAGGTCAGCGGGGAGCTGTTTTTT. Residues: CSVEIQVSGELFF.

V and J are TRBV10-3 and TRBJ1-1, with TRBD1 matching over 9 bases. The V gene's germline CDR1 is ENHRY and CDR2 SYGVKD. The CDR3 is 15 amino acids. J was trimmed by 0 bases and V by 6 bases; bases with no gene match: 5. This chain's CDR3 is CAISGQGILNTEAFF. CDR3 coding DNA: TGTGCCATCAGCGGACAGGGGATACTGAACACTGAAGCTTTCTTT.

The genes are TRBV7-9 and TRBJ2-1, with 7 bases that match TRBD2. V lost 3 bases to trimming and J lost 2 bases; unmatched junction nucleotides: 10. Germline V lookup: CDR1 SEHNR, CDR2 FQNEAQ (reference sequence). The length of the CDR3 is 17 residues. CDR3 amino acids: CASSLRPGGSAYNEQFF. CDR3 in DNA: TGTGCCAGCAGCTTGAGGCCCGGCGGGAGCGCCTACAATGAGCAGTTCTTC.

This chain joins TRBV10-1 and TRBJ2-6, with TRBD1 identical over 9 bases. This CDR3 spans 21 amino acids. V gave up 3 bases and J gave up 1 base; unmatched junction bases: 16. The germline V gene has CDR1 WNHNN and CDR2 SYGVQD (reference sequence). In DNA form, the CDR3 reads TGCGCCAGCAGTGATCCGGCCGCCGGGGGACAGGGTCTGTCTGGGGCCAACGTCCTGACTTTC. This gives the protein CASSDPAAGGQGLSGANVLTF.

This chain connects TRBV5-1 to TRBJ1-2; D not certain. Trimming removed 3 bases at V and 11 bases at J, with 14 bases between. The CDR3 spans 12 residues. Germline V gives CDR1 SGHRS, CDR2 YFSETQ. CDR3 nucleotides: TGCGCCAGCAGCTCCACATCAATTGGATACACCTTC. This sequence encodes CASSSTSIGYTF.

This clonotype was found many times. This rearrangement joins TRBV7-9 to TRBJ2-7, with D perhaps assigned TRBD1 or TRBD2 (5 bases each). Germline CDR1 is SEHNR and CDR2 is FQNEAQ (reference sequence). V was pared by 5 bases and J by 4 bases, with 12 bases between. The CDR3 loop spans 13 amino acids. The CDR3 DNA reads as TGTGCCAGCAGCCCCGGGACGGAGTACGAGCAGTACTTC. It yields the protein CASSPGTEYEQYF.

This clonotype showed up many times. The junction differs from germline at one of its ends, possibly a read error. The CDR3 nucleotides are TGCGCCAGCAGCCTCAATTACGAGCAGTACTTC. It specifies CASSLNYEQYF. The chain uses TRBV28 and TRBJ2-7; D gene unclear. The CDR3 has 11 residues. Looked up from germline, CDR1 is MDHEN and CDR2 is SYDVKM.

The J gene is TRBJ1-4, the V gene TRBV6-5; 8 nucleotides line up with TRBD1. V lost 2 bases and J lost 6; bases outside the gene matches: 2. The V gene's germline CDR1 is MNHEY and CDR2 SVGAGI. CDR3 size: 14 residues. CDR3 nucleotides: TGTGCCAGCAGTTACCTGACAGGGGATGAAAAACTGTTTTTT. Amino acid sequence: CASSYLTGDEKLFF.

Note on this clonotype: A read error may account for a junction end that differs from germline. The chain combines TRBV18 with TRBJ2-2, with 7 bases lining up with TRBD1. The CDR3 is made up of 16 amino acids. Germline assignment: CDR1 KGHSH and CDR2 LQKENI. The CDR3, as DNA: TGTGCCGGCTCACCATCACAGGGGAAGTTGGCCGGGGAGCTGTTTTTT. It encodes CAGSPSQGKLAGELFF.

This clonotype was counted at least ten times. The rearrangement uses TRBV19 and TRBJ2-7, with a weak D call TRBD2 (6 bases). Germline values: CDR1 LNHDA, CDR2 SQIVND (reference sequence). V was shortened by 3 bases and J by 4 bases, with 13 bases between the two germline ends. The CDR3 is 14 amino acids. The CDR3 here is CASSMGGLAYEQYF. CDR3 DNA sequence: TGTGCCAGTAGTATGGGTGGGCTAGCGTACGAGCAGTACTTC.

This chain links TRBV7-2 with TRBJ1-6; D possibly corresponds to TRBD1 (6 bases). The CDR3 is 15 residues long. Trimming pared 6 bases from V and 7 bases from J, leaving 16 bases between. Looked up from germline, CDR1 is SGHTA and CDR2 is FQGNSA. The CDR3 DNA sequence: TGTGCCAGCAGAATCGGGGGGCGGGTGAATTCACCCCTCCACTTT. Translating gives CASRIGGRVNSPLHF.

This clonotype was detected many times. The chain recombines TRBV12-3 or TRBV12-4 with TRBJ1-2; no clear D gene. Trimming took off 6 bases at V and 2 bases at J, with 13 bases between the two ends. The CDR3 contains 14 residues. CDR3 protein: CASSQLHLNYGYTF. CDR3 bases: TGTGCCAGCAGCCAATTGCATCTGAACTATGGCTACACCTTC.

This clonotype was recorded at least ten times. The chain is built from TRBV19 and TRBJ2-2; D possibly matches TRBD1 or TRBD2 (6 bases each). Per the germline V gene, CDR1 is LNHDA and CDR2 is SQIVND (reference sequence). The length of the CDR3 is 18 residues. The germline V and J ends were trimmed by 7 bases and 4 bases, with 25 bases remaining between them. Here the CDR3 DNA reads TGTGCCAGTACCGGGGGCCCGCGGGTAGCCTTTCCCACCGGGGAGCTGTTTTTT. It specifies CASTGGPRVAFPTGELFF. Drawing the rest from reference TRBV19 and TRBJ2-2, the complete variable domain is DGGITQSPKYLFRKEGQNVTLSCEQNLNHDAMYWYRQDPGQGLRLIYYSQIVNDFQKGDIAEGYSVSREKKESFPLTVTSAQKNPTAFYLCASTGGPRVAFPTGELFFGEGSRLTVL.

This clonotype was detected ten times or more. The J gene is TRBJ2-5, the V gene TRBV7-9; D remains unclear. V was clipped by 3 bases and J by 1 base, with 9 bases between them. CDR1 and CDR2 from the germline V gene are SEHNR and FQNEAQ (reference sequence). The CDR3 sequence is 14 residues long. This chain's CDR3 is CASSFMGPQETQYF. CDR3 nucleotides: TGTGCCAGCAGCTTCATGGGCCCCCAAGAGACCCAGTACTTC.

This clonotype was found many times. The chain is built from TRBV3-1 and TRBJ1-5, with D unresolved. The length of the CDR3 is 13 residues. Germline loops: CDR1 LGHDT, CDR2 YNNKEL (reference sequence). V was cut by 0 bases and J by 6 bases, with 6 bases left in between. The CDR3 spells CASSQERGQPQHF. CDR3 bases: TGTGCCAGCAGCCAAGAAAGAGGTCAGCCCCAGCATTTT.